A single sample gave rise to the 12 T cell receptor beta chains below, sequenced in a study of shared clonotypes between healthy human individuals. Using immunoSEQ multiplex PCR, the repertoire was profiled, and TCRdb retains in-frame clones only, with some absent. The data show about 700,000 clones, 92% seen once. Selected positively for CCR7 and CD45RO-negative, naive CD8 cells excluded terminally differentiated effector memory CD45RA+ cells. Specimen: naive CD8+ T cells sorted from blood. These receptors were obtained from a man aged 25 to 40 in good health.

This chain links TRBV29-1 with TRBJ2-6; D not resolved. The CDR3 totals 13 residues. V lost 5 bases, J lost 1 base, and 6 bases lay in between. Germline CDR1 SQVTM, CDR2 ANQGSEA. CDR3 coding DNA: TGCAGCGTTACAAGATCTGGGGCCAACGTCCTGACTTTC. Encoded protein: CSVTRSGANVLTF.

The J gene is TRBJ2-7, the V gene TRBV6-5; TRBD2 might be the D (5 bases). CDR1 and CDR2 (germline): MNHEY, SVGAGI. The CDR3 totals 15 residues. With 0 bases removed from V and 5 bases from J, the gap between germline ends came to 14 bases. In nucleotides, the CDR3 is TGTGCCAGCAGTTACTCGAGGGTCAGTTACGACGAGCAGTACTTC. Residues: CASSYSRVSYDEQYF.

The V gene is TRBV19, the J gene TRBJ1-5, with TRBD1 matching 10 bases. Germline-derived CDR1 and CDR2 are LNHDA and SQIVND (reference sequence). With 3 bases clipped from V and 7 bases from J, the junction kept 6 bases outside the gene matches. This CDR3 has 15 residues. As DNA, the CDR3 is TGTGCCAGTAGTATTCCTGGACAGGGGGACCAGCCCCAGCATTTT. It is translated as CASSIPGQGDQPQHF.

Details on this clone: The junction shows a germline mismatch at one end, possibly a read error. The V and J genes are TRBV7-9 and TRBJ1-4; D remains ambiguous. Germline CDR1 is SEHNR and CDR2 is FQNEAQ (reference sequence). The CDR3 sequence is 16 residues long. This chain's CDR3 is CASSLGSGTAREKLFF. CDR3 in DNA: TGTGCCAGCAGTTTAGGGAGCGGTACAGCCCGGGAAAAACTGTTTTTT.

The chain couples TRBV11-1 to TRBJ2-7; D is perhaps TRBD2 (6 bases). V was pared by 6 bases and J by 3 bases, with 21 bases between. Germline CDR1 reads SGHAT; CDR2 reads FQDESV (reference sequence). The CDR3 covers 16 residues. In nucleotides, the CDR3 is TGTGCCAGCAGAGACGAGGGACTCTATACCCTCTACGAGCAGTACTTC. It specifies CASRDEGLYTLYEQYF.

The chain joins TRBV28 to TRBJ2-3; D is perhaps TRBD2 (5 bases). Trimming removed 7 bases at V and 4 bases at J, with 21 bases between. The CDR3 covers 16 residues. CDR1 MDHEN and CDR2 SYDVKM come from the germline V gene. The CDR3 DNA reads as TGTGCCAGCAAAACCCTCAGAGGGCGTCATTCAGATACGCAGTATTTT. The encoded protein is CASKTLRGRHSDTQYF.

This chain uses TRBV7-9 with TRBJ1-4; D is unclear. Germline CDR1 is SEHNR and CDR2 is FQNEAQ (reference sequence). The length of the CDR3 is 12 residues. V lost 3 bases and J 7 bases, leaving 6 bases between the germline ends. CDR3 nucleotides: TGTGCCAGCAGCTTCGGCCCTGAAAAACTGTTTTTT. Translation gives CASSFGPEKLFF.

A single count supports this clone. V usage is TRBV9 and J usage is TRBJ2-1; 7 bases align to TRBD2. The germline V gene encodes CDR1 SGDLS and CDR2 YYNGEE. The CDR3 has 16 amino acids. V was clipped by 0 bases and J by 6 bases; unmatched bases: 9. CDR3 region: CASSVVAGVEGNEQFF. CDR3 nucleotides: TGTGCCAGCAGCGTAGTGGCGGGAGTAGAGGGCAATGAGCAGTTCTTC. Combining the CDR3 with reference TRBV9 and TRBJ2-1 gives the whole variable domain DSGVTQTPKHLITATGQRVTLRCSPRSGDLSVYWYQQSLDQGLQFLIQYYNGEERAKGNILERFSAQQFPDLHSELNLSSLELGDSALYFCASSVVAGVEGNEQFFGPGTRLTVL.

This clone was detected once. CDR3: CASSPGGSTEAFF. As DNA, the CDR3 is TGTGCCAGCAGCCCCGGGGGTTCCACTGAAGCTTTCTTT. The chain carries TRBV7-9 and TRBJ1-1; possible D gene TRBD1, 5 bases. CDR1 is SEHNR, CDR2 FQNEAQ, per germline (reference sequence). The ends were cut back, 5 bases at V and 4 bases at J, with 11 bases in the middle. This CDR3 region has 13 residues.

The chain is built from TRBV4-1 and TRBJ1-1; D possibly corresponds to TRBD1 (5 bases). V was shortened by 2 bases and J by 0 bases, with 13 bases between the two germline ends. The CDR3 covers 16 residues. CDR1 is MGHRA and CDR2 is YSYEKL in the germline V gene. The chain's CDR3 is CASSQFLGTMNTEAFF. CDR3 DNA sequence: TGCGCCAGCAGCCAATTCCTGGGGACTATGAACACTGAAGCTTTCTTT.

The rearrangement uses TRBV6-6 and TRBJ2-3; 12 nucleotides align to TRBD1. CDR1 is MNHNY, CDR2 SVGAGI, per germline (reference sequence). With V trimmed by 1 base and J by 11 bases, 10 bases remained unmatched. The CDR3 has 16 amino acids. The CDR3 loop is CASSYYRDRGRMMQYF. The CDR3 nucleotides are TGTGCCAGCAGTTACTACCGGGACAGGGGGCGAATGATGCAGTATTTT.

The chain links TRBV7-9 to TRBJ1-4; 9 bases are a match to TRBD1. CDR3 length: 16 residues. Germline V CDR1 and CDR2: SEHNR, FQNEAQ (reference sequence). V was clipped by 3 bases and J by 10 bases; unmatched bases: 12. CDR3 coding DNA: TGTGCCAGCAGCTTCGGGTGGGACAGGGAAGTCGGAAAACTGTTTTTT. Protein: CASSFGWDREVGKLFF.